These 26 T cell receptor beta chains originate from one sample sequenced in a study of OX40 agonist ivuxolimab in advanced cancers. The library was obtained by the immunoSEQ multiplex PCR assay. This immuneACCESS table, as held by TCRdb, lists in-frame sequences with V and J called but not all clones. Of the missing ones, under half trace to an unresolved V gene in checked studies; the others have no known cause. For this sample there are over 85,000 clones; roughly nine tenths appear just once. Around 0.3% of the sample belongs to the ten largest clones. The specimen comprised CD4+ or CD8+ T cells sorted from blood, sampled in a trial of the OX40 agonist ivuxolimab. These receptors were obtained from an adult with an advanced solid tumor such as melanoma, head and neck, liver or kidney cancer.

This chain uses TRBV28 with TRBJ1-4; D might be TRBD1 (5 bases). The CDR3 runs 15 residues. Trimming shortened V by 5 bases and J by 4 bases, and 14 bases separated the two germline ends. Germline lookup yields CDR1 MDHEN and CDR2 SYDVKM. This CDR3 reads CASSPPGGFNEKLFF. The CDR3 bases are TGTGCCAGCAGTCCTCCTGGGGGATTTAATGAAAAACTGTTTTTT. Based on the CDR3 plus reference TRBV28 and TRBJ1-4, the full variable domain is DVKVTQSSRYLVKRTGEKVFLECVQDMDHENMFWYRQDPGLGLRLIYFSYDVKMKEKGDIPEGYSVSREKKERFSLILESASTNQTSMYLCASSPPGGFNEKLFFGSGTQLSVL.

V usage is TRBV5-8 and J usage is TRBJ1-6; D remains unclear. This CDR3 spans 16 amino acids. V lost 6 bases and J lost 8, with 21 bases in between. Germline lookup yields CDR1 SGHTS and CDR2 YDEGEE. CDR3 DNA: TGTGCCAGCATGCATGCGGGGTCTAGGTACCATTCACCCCTCCACTTT. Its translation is CASMHAGSRYHSPLHF.

The CDR3 is CASSSGPVYEQYF. The CDR3 bases are TGTGCCAGCAGTTCTGGGCCTGTCTACGAGCAGTACTTC. The chain uses TRBV28 and TRBJ2-7; D gene unclear. This CDR3 spans 13 amino acids. Germline loops: CDR1 MDHEN, CDR2 SYDVKM. V was shortened by 4 bases and J by 3 bases, with 10 bases between the two germline ends.

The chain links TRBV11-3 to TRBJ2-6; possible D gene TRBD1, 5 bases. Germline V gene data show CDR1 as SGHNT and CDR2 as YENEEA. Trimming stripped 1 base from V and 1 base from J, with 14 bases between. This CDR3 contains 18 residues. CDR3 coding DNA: TGTGCCAGCAGCTTAGGGGCCCCAGGGATGTCTGGGGCCAACGTCCTGACTTTC. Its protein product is CASSLGAPGMSGANVLTF.

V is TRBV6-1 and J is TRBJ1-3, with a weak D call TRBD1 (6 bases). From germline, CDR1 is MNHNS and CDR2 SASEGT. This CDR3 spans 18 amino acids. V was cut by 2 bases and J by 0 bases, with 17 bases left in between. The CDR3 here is CASSEIGQWYDSGNTIYF. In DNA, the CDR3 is TGTGCCAGCAGTGAAATCGGACAGTGGTACGACTCTGGAAACACCATATATTTT.

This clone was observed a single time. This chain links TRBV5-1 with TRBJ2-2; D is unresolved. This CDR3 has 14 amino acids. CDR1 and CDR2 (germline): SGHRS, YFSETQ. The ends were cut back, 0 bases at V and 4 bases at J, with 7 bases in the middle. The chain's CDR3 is CASSLADFTGELFF. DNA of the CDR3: TGCGCCAGCAGCTTGGCGGATTTCACCGGGGAGCTGTTTTTT. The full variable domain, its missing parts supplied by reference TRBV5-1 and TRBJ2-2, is KAGVTQTPRYLIKTRGQQVTLSCSPISGHRSVSWYQQTPGQGLQFLFEYFSETQRNKGNFPGRFSGRQFSNSRSEMNVSTLELGDSALYLCASSLADFTGELFFGEGSRLTVL.

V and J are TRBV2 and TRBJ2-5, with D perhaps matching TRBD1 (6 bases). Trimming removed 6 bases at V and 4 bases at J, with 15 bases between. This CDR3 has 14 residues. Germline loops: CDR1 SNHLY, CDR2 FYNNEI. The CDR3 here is CASSKQGRGETQYF. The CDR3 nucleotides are TGTGCCAGCAGCAAACAGGGCCGCGGAGAGACCCAGTACTTC.

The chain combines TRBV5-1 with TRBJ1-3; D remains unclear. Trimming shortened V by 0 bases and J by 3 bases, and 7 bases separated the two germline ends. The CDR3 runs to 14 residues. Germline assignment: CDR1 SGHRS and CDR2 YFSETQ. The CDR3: CASSLDSLGNTIYF. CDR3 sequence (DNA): TGCGCCAGCAGCTTGGATAGCCTTGGAAACACCATATATTTT.

This CDR3 reads CAISESESGRAKQYF. CDR3 nucleotides: TGTGCCATCAGTGAGTCGGAGAGCGGGAGGGCCAAGCAGTACTTC. The chain uses TRBV10-3 and TRBJ2-7, with 10 positions matching TRBD2. CDR1 and CDR2 from the germline V gene are ENHRY and SYGVKD. The CDR3 totals 15 residues. J was trimmed by 8 bases and V by 0 bases; bases with no gene match: 7.

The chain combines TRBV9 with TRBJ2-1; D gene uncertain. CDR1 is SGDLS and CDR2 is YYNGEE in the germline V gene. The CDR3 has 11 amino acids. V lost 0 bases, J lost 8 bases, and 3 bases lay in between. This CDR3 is CASSVEDEQFF. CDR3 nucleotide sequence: TGTGCCAGCAGCGTAGAGGATGAGCAGTTCTTC.

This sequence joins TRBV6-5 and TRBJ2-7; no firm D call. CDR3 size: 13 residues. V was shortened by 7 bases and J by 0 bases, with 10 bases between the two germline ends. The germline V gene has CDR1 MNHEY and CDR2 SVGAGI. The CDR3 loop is CASKKLTSYEQYF. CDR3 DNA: TGTGCCAGCAAAAAACTAACCTCCTACGAGCAGTACTTC.

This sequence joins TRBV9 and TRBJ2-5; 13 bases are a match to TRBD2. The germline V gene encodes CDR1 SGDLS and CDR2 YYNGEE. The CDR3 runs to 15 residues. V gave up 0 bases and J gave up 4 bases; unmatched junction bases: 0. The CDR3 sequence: CASSVGTSGRETQYF. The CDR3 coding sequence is TGTGCCAGCAGCGTAGGGACTAGCGGGAGAGAGACCCAGTACTTC.

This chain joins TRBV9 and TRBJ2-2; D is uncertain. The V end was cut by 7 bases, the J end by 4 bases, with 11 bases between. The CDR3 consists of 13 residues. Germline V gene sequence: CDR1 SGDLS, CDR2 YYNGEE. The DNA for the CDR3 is TGTGCCAGCTCCCGTATGGGCACCGGGGAGCTGTTTTTT. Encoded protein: CASSRMGTGELFF.

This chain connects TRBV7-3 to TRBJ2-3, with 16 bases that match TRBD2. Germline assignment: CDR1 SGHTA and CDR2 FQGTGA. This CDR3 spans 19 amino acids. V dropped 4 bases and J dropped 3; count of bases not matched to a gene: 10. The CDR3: CASSSPGTSGRAGTDTQYF. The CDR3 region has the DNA TGTGCCAGCAGCTCCCCCGGGACTAGCGGGAGGGCCGGGACAGATACGCAGTATTTT.

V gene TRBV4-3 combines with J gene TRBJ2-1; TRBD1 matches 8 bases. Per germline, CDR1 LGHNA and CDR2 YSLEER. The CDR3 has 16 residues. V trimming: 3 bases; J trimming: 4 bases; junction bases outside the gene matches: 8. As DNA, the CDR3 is TGCGCCAGCAGCCACACCTGGACAGGGCTATACAATGAGCAGTTCTTC. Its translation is CASSHTWTGLYNEQFF.

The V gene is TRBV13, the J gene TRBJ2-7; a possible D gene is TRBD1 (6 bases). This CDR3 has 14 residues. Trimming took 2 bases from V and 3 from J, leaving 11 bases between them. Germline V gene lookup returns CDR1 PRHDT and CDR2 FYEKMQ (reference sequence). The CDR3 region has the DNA TGTGCCAGCAGCTTAAGCAGGGACATCTACGAGCAGTACTTC. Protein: CASSLSRDIYEQYF.

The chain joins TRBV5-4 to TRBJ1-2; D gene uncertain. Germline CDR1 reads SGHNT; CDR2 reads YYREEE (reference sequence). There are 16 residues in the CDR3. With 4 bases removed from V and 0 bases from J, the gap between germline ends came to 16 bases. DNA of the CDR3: TGTGCCAGCAGCCAAGATCCGGGCGGAGCTAACTATGGCTACACCTTC. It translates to CASSQDPGGANYGYTF.

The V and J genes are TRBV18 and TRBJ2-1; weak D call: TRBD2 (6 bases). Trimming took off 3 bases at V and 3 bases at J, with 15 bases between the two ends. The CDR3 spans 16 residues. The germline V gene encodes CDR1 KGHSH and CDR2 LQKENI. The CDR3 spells CASSPSRGSNYNEQFF. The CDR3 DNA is TGTGCCAGCTCACCGTCCCGGGGGAGTAACTACAATGAGCAGTTCTTC.

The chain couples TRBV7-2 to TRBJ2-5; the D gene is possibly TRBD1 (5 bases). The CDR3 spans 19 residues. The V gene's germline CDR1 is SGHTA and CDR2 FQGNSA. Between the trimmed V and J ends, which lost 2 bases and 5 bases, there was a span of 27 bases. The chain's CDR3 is CASSLRRGRNSRIGETQYF. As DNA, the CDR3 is TGTGCCAGCAGCTTAAGAAGGGGTCGTAACTCACGAATTGGGGAGACCCAGTACTTC.

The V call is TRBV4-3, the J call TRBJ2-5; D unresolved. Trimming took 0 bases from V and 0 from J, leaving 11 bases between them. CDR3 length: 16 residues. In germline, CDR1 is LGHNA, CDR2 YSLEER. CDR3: CASSQDWVQNQETQYF. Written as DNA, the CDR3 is TGCGCCAGCAGCCAAGATTGGGTACAGAACCAAGAGACCCAGTACTTC.

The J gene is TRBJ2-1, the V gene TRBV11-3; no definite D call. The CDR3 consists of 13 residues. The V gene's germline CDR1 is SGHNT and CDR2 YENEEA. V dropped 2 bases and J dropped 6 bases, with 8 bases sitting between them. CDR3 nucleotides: TGTGCCAGCAGCTTAAGGTGGAGCAATGAGCAGTTCTTC. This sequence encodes CASSLRWSNEQFF.

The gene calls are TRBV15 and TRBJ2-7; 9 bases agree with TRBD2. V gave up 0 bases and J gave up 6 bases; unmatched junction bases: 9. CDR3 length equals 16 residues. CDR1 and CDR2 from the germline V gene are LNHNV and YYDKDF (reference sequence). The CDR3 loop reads CATSRDYASGTSEQYF. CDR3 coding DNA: TGTGCCACCAGCAGAGACTACGCTAGCGGGACTTCCGAGCAGTACTTC.

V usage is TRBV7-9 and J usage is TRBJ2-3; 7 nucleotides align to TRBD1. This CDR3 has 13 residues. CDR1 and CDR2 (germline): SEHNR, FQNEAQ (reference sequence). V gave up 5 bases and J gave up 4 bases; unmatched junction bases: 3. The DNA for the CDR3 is TGTGCCAGCAGCATACAGGGGTCAGATACGCAGTATTTT. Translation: CASSIQGSDTQYF.

In DNA, the CDR3 is TGTGCCAGCAGCCTTAGCGGGGATTCTTACGAGCAGTACTTC. It is translated as CASSLSGDSYEQYF. The chain employs TRBV5-4 and TRBJ2-7; 8 nucleotides agree with TRBD2. The CDR3 is made up of 14 amino acids. The V gene's germline CDR1 is SGHNT and CDR2 YYREEE (reference sequence). J was trimmed by 4 bases and V by 4 bases; bases with no gene match: 7.

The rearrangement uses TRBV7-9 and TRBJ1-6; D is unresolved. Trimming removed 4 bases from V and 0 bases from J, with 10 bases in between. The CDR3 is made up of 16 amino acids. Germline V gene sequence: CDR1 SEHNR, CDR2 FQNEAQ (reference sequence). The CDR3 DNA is TGTGCCAGCAGCTCTCGGCAGGCCTCCTATAATTCACCCCTCCACTTT. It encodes CASSSRQASYNSPLHF.

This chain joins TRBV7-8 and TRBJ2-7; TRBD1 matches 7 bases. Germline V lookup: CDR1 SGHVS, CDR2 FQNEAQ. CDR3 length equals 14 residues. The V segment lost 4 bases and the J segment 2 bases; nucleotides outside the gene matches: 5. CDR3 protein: CASSWGQLAYEQYF. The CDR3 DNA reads TGTGCCAGCAGCTGGGGACAGCTTGCCTACGAGCAGTACTTC.